Detailed here is one TCR beta chain. Its antigen is undetermined. These data originate in a study of beta chain features in type 1 diabetes. Study-wide points: PCR might show a preference for shorter templates, equally across patients and controls. TCRB repertoires of naive, central memory and Treg cells appeared more similar among patients than among healthy donors. All four CD4+ subsets from Type 1 diabetes patients carried moderately but significantly shorter TCRB CDR3s.

The whole isolated RNA underwent reverse transcription, so sequencing captured expressed TCRB transcripts. Repertoires were generated with immunoSEQ multiplex PCR, while TCRdb's copy carries only in-frame clones and drops some. The table includes about 340,000 clones, 9.3% detected once. This CDR3 comprises 11 residues. Germline assignment: CDR1 MNHEY and CDR2 SVGAGI. Trimming pared 5 bases from V and 11 bases from J, leaving 7 bases between. A heparinised blood draw that averaged about 120 mL was obtained once from each donor. Sequencing input: central memory CD4+ T cells from blood. The V and J genes are TRBV6-5 and TRBJ1-6; D gene uncertain. The sequence was obtained from a man aged 25-40 years with type 1 diabetes. CDR3 sequence (DNA): TGTGCCAGCAGTGAACGGGCACCCCTCCACTTT. This sequence encodes CASSERAPLHF.